This T cell receptor beta chain was captured by sequencing in a study of cytotoxic CD8 clonotypes in ibrutinib-treated CLL. Study background: After treatment lasting a median 12 months, range 6 to 36, response samples were collected. Across samples, productive templates numbered 255,043 and productive rearrangements reached around 98,000 on average.

The study's findings and limits: Baseline levels of clonality went above those of age-matched healthy donors and moved with circulating CD8+ T-cell counts.

Produced via immunoSEQ multiplex PCR; TCRdb's table is partial and in-frame only. The sample lists 160,000 or so clones, about 88% occurring once. The CDR3 spans 16 residues. Germline V CDR1 and CDR2: MDHEN, SYDVKM. Trimming at V came to 4 bases and at J to 1 base, leaving 7 bases not matched to a gene. Worth noting for this clone: The antigen is not known.

The TCR comes from a human donor with chronic lymphocytic leukemia. Sequences were derived from PBMCs, sampled at disease progression, from a patient treated with ibrutinib. The chain carries TRBV28 and TRBJ1-1; 9 bases align to TRBD1. Written as DNA, the CDR3 is TGTGCCAGCAGTTCCCCCCCGGGACAGGGGAACACTGAAGCTTTCTTT. It specifies CASSSPPGQGNTEAFF.